These 22 T cell receptor beta chains were sequenced from one sample in a study of blood T cell repertoires in COVID-19. TCRdb keeps only in-frame clones here, not all; method: immunoSEQ multiplex PCR. The table shows more than 110,000 clones, with roughly 84% occurring only once. Sequencing input: PBMCs or T cells enriched from blood (not recorded which). Source of these receptors: a man aged 40-49 years with acute COVID-19.

The V call is TRBV19, the J call TRBJ2-1, with TRBD2 matching over 10 bases. The CDR3 contains 17 residues. CDR1 is LNHDA, CDR2 SQIVND, per germline (reference sequence). V gave up 5 bases and J gave up 9 bases; unmatched junction bases: 16. The CDR3 DNA reads TGTGCCAGTAGTCCCTCAAGCGGGAGGGCATATCAATCTGAGCAGTTCTTC. Translating gives CASSPSSGRAYQSEQFF.

The chain joins TRBV6-5 to TRBJ1-2; TRBD1 agrees at 7 bases. The CDR3 consists of 14 residues. V trimming: 5 bases; J trimming: 3 bases; junction bases outside the gene matches: 6. The germline V gene encodes CDR1 MNHEY and CDR2 SVGAGI. For the CDR3, the DNA is TGTGCCAGCAGTCGGGACAGCCGATACTATGGCTACACCTTC. It yields the protein CASSRDSRYYGYTF.

The CDR3 region is CASSYVQGGYGYTF. The CDR3 DNA follows: TGCGCCAGCAGCTATGTACAGGGCGGGTATGGCTACACCTTC. The chain joins TRBV5-1 to TRBJ1-2; TRBD1 is a possible D gene (6 bases). The V end was cut by 3 bases, the J end by 5 bases, with 14 bases between. This CDR3 has 14 amino acids. The germline gives CDR1 SGHRS, CDR2 YFSETQ. Filled out from reference TRBV5-1 and TRBJ1-2, the complete variable domain reads KAGVTQTPRYLIKTRGQQVTLSCSPISGHRSVSWYQQTPGQGLQFLFEYFSETQRNKGNFPGRFSGRQFSNSRSEMNVSTLELGDSALYLCASSYVQGGYGYTFGSGTRLTVV.

The rearrangement joins TRBV6-5 to TRBJ1-1, with 11 positions matching TRBD1. V lost 7 bases, J lost 5 bases, and 9 bases stayed unmatched. CDR3 length: 15 amino acids. Per the germline V gene, CDR1 is MNHEY and CDR2 is SVGAGI. The chain's CDR3 is CASTATGQGATEAFF. The CDR3 nucleotides are TGTGCCAGCACCGCGACCGGACAGGGGGCAACTGAAGCTTTCTTT.

J is TRBJ2-6 and V is TRBV10-1, with 7 bases matching TRBD2. V shed 6 bases, J shed 2 bases, and the junction held 4 bases outside the gene matches. CDR3 length equals 15 residues. Looked up from germline, CDR1 is WNHNN and CDR2 is SYGVQD (reference sequence). This CDR3 is CASSMGGAGANVLTF. The CDR3 nucleotides read TGCGCCAGCAGCATGGGGGGGGCTGGGGCCAACGTCCTGACTTTC.

Only one count was recorded for this clone. The rearrangement joins TRBV7-9 to TRBJ1-3, with D hard to call. Germline CDR1 reads SEHNR; CDR2 reads FQNEAQ (reference sequence). The CDR3 runs 13 residues. V was cut by 5 bases and J by 4 bases, with 9 bases left in between. The chain's CDR3 is CASSPGPGNTIYF. The DNA for the CDR3 is TGTGCCAGCAGCCCTGGCCCGGGAAACACCATATATTTT.

This chain links TRBV15 with TRBJ2-7, with TRBD1 as a possible D gene (5 bases). There are 16 residues in the CDR3. The ends were cut back, 0 bases at V and 4 bases at J, with 16 bases in the middle. Germline loops: CDR1 LNHNV, CDR2 YYDKDF (reference sequence). The CDR3 bases are TGTGCCACCAGCAGAGATATGGGGCGCACGATATACGAGCAGTACTTC. Amino acid sequence: CATSRDMGRTIYEQYF. Full variable domain (rest looked up from reference TRBV15 and TRBJ2-7): DAMVIQNPRYQVTQFGKPVTLSCSQTLNHNVMYWYQQKSSQAPKLLFHYYDKDFNNEADTPDNFQSRRPNTSFCFLDIRSPGLGDTAMYLCATSRDMGRTIYEQYFGPGTRLTVT.

The chain joins TRBV10-3 to TRBJ2-7, with 9 positions matching TRBD2. The germline V gene has CDR1 ENHRY and CDR2 SYGVKD. The CDR3 is 15 amino acids. V was clipped by 4 bases and J by 1 base; unmatched bases: 5. CDR3 sequence (DNA): TGTGCCATCAGTGCCAGCGCGGGAGGGTCCTACGAGCAGTACTTC. Protein product: CAISASAGGSYEQYF.

Only a few counts were recorded for this clone. The chain joins TRBV4-3 to TRBJ2-7, with D perhaps matching TRBD1 (6 bases). The CDR3 spans 18 residues. Germline CDR1 is LGHNA and CDR2 is YSLEER. V was pared by 0 bases and J by 2 bases, with 20 bases between. The CDR3 loop reads CASSQDSVDETGPYEQYF. The CDR3 DNA reads TGCGCCAGCAGCCAAGATTCGGTTGATGAGACAGGACCCTACGAGCAGTACTTC.

The CDR3 sequence is CASSPAGAGEQFF. CDR3 DNA sequence: TGTGCCAGCAGCCCTGCCGGAGCGGGCGAGCAGTTCTTC. The V gene is TRBV14, the J gene TRBJ2-1, with D tentatively TRBD2 (6 bases). Germline V CDR1 and CDR2: SGHDN, FVKESK. The V end lost 4 bases, the J end lost 10 bases, and 14 bases lay between the germline ends. The CDR3 contains 13 residues. Using reference TRBV14 and TRBJ2-1 for the parts outside the CDR3, the full variable domain is EAGVTQFPSHSVIEKGQTVTLRCDPISGHDNLYWYRRVMGKEIKFLLHFVKESKQDESGMPNNRFLAERTGGTYSTLKVQPAELEDSGVYFCASSPAGAGEQFFGPGTRLTVL.

The V gene is TRBV7-2, the J gene TRBJ2-1, with TRBD2 identical over 7 bases. V shed 5 bases, J shed 2 bases, and the junction held 6 bases outside the gene matches. Germline values: CDR1 SGHTA, CDR2 FQGNSA. CDR3 length equals 15 residues. The CDR3 loop is CASSEDAGAYNEQFF. In DNA, the CDR3 is TGTGCCAGCAGCGAAGATGCGGGAGCCTACAATGAGCAGTTCTTC.

The sample holds a few counts of this clone. The chain links TRBV12-3 or TRBV12-4 to TRBJ2-1; the D is unclear. V was shortened by 3 bases and J by 9 bases, with 6 bases between the two germline ends. The CDR3 is made up of 11 amino acids. The CDR3 loop reads CASSFSGEQFF. CDR3 coding DNA: TGTGCCAGCAGTTTTTCGGGTGAGCAGTTCTTC.

This clone was picked up a small number of times. The V gene is TRBV4-3, the J gene TRBJ2-7; 7 positions match TRBD2. Germline loops: CDR1 LGHNA, CDR2 YSLEER. This CDR3 is 13 amino acids long. J lost 6 bases, V lost 4 bases, and 6 bases had no gene match. CDR3 amino acids: CASSPREGFEQYF. The CDR3 DNA reads TGCGCCAGCAGCCCAAGGGAGGGGTTCGAGCAGTACTTC.

This clone was counted between two and nine times. The chain carries TRBV5-1 and TRBJ2-7; 8 bases map to TRBD2. This CDR3 is built from 18 residues. The J segment lost 2 bases and the V segment lost 4 bases, leaving 17 bases of the junction unmatched. Germline V gene lookup returns CDR1 SGHRS and CDR2 YFSETQ. The DNA of the CDR3 is TGCGCCAGCAGCCCACGGACAGCTGAGGGACTAGGGACCTACGAGCAGTACTTC. Residues: CASSPRTAEGLGTYEQYF.

The chain links TRBV10-3 to TRBJ2-5; the D gene is possibly TRBD2 (6 bases). Trimming cost V 8 bases and J 3 bases, with 10 bases left between them. The CDR3 sequence is 12 residues long. Germline V lookup: CDR1 ENHRY, CDR2 SYGVKD. The DNA of the CDR3 is TGTGCCATCGGAGGGAACGAAGAGACCCAGTACTTC. As protein: CAIGGNEETQYF.

This chain links TRBV7-2 with TRBJ1-1; no reliable D call. Germline V gene data show CDR1 as SGHTA and CDR2 as FQGNSA. V was pared by 1 base and J by 2 bases, with 5 bases between. This CDR3 has 13 amino acids. As DNA, the CDR3 is TGTGCCAGCAGCTTAGTAATCAACACTGAAGCTTTCTTT. It encodes CASSLVINTEAFF.

This rearrangement joins TRBV10-2 to TRBJ1-1, with D maybe TRBD1 (6 bases). Trimming removed 3 bases at V and 7 bases at J, with 15 bases between. There are 14 residues in the CDR3. Germline lookup yields CDR1 WSHSY and CDR2 SAAADI. The CDR3: CASSDSPGDIEAFF. CDR3 in DNA: TGCGCCAGCAGTGATAGTCCAGGGGACATTGAAGCTTTCTTT.

This sequence joins TRBV14 and TRBJ2-7; D may be TRBD2 (5 bases). CDR3 length: 17 residues. Trimming removed 0 bases at V and 3 bases at J, with 18 bases between. In germline, CDR1 is SGHDN, CDR2 FVKESK. CDR3 amino acids: CASSQERRASGIYEQYF. The CDR3 nucleotides read TGTGCCAGCAGCCAAGAACGAAGAGCATCGGGGATCTACGAGCAGTACTTC.

This clone is a singleton in its sample. This chain joins TRBV6-4 and TRBJ2-1; 10 bases fit TRBD1. The CDR3 runs to 15 residues. Per germline, CDR1 MRHNA and CDR2 SNTAGT. Germline trimming cut 4 bases from V and 8 bases from J; bases unmatched to any gene: 8. CDR3 DNA: TGTGCCAGCAGTGGCGGGACAGGGGAATGGGATGAGCAGTTCTTC. The encoded protein is CASSGGTGEWDEQFF.

The chain has TRBV7-8 and TRBJ2-2; 10 bases are shared with TRBD1. CDR3 length equals 16 residues. Per the germline V gene, CDR1 is SGHVS and CDR2 is FQNEAQ. Unmatched junction bases numbered 10, after V lost 5 bases and J lost 7 bases. CDR3 in DNA: TGTGCCAGCAGCACCGGGACAGGGGACCTCGGCGGGGAGCTGTTTTTT. This codes for CASSTGTGDLGGELFF.

The chain links TRBV19 to TRBJ2-1; 12 bases match TRBD2. Trimming at V came to 3 bases and at J to 2 bases, leaving 8 bases not matched to a gene. Germline CDR1 reads LNHDA; CDR2 reads SQIVND (reference sequence). This CDR3 is 18 amino acids long. In DNA, the CDR3 is TGTGCCAGTAGTATTGGAAGACTAGCGGGAGTAACCTACAATGAGCAGTTCTTC. Residues: CASSIGRLAGVTYNEQFF.

The chain has TRBV9 and TRBJ1-3; TRBD1 might be the D (5 bases). The V end was cut by 2 bases, the J end by 0 bases, with 15 bases between. This CDR3 spans 17 amino acids. Germline CDR1 and CDR2: SGDLS and YYNGEE. The CDR3 is CASSVGFTGRSGNTIYF. Here the CDR3 DNA reads TGTGCCAGCAGCGTGGGCTTTACAGGACGCTCTGGAAACACCATATATTTT.